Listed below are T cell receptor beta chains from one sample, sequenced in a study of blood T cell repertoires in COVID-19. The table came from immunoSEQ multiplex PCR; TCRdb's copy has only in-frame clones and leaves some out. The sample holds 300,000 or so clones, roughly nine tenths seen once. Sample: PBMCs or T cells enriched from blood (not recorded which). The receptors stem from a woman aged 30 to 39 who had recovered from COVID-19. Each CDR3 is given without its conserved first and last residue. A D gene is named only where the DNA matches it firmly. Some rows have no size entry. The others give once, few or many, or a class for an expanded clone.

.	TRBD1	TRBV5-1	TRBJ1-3	ASSLQGALSSGNTIY
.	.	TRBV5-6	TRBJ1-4	ASSFGTGAANEKLF
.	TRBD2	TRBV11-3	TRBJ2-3	ASSVGTSQSTDTQY
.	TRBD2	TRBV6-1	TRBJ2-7	ASSDHLAVGEY
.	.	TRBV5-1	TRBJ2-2	ASKGPRQGGAGELF
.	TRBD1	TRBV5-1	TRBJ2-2	ASSLETGVTGELF
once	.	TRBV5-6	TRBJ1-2	ASSSGWAPSGYT
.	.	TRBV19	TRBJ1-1	ASSITGGADTEAF
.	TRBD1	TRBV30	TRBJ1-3	AWSPHPNLQGTGNTIY
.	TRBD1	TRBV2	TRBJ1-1	ASSEDRDRANTEAF
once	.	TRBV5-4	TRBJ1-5	ASSPQGQPQH
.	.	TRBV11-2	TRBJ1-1	ASSLGGANTEAF
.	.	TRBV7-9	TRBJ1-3	ASSLSRASGNTIY
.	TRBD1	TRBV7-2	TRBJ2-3	ASSSGQGVPGADTQY
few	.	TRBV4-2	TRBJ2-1	ASSQDSGAVTYNEQF
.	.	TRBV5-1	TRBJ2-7	ASSSVELVEQY
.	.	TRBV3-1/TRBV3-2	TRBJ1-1	ASSNGLQPNTEAF
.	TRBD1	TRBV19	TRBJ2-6	ASSPRGLGAGANVLT
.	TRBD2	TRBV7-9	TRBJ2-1	ASSLLGGSSYNEQF